The text below deals with one T cell receptor (beta chain). V was pared by 8 bases and J by 2 bases, with 5 bases of the junction left unmatched. The CDR3 spans 14 residues. Germline CDR1 MNHEY, CDR2 SVGAGI. Participants, roughly 18 to 100 years old, spanned under 25 US areas. The study assigned cohorts using participant-reported clinical history. The source of the sample is a study of blood T cell repertoires in COVID-19. In the study overall: Material from acute and convalescent COVID-19 was sourced from the United States, Italy and Spain. PBMCs, B-cell-depleted T cells, or T cells provided the cDNA or gDNA that made up the material.

Clones were read by immunoSEQ multiplex PCR, and TCRdb kept only the in-frame ones, dropping some. The sample contains fewer than 150,000 clones, 84% of which appear only once. The sequencing sample was made of PBMCs or T cells enriched from blood (not recorded which). The receptor comes from a man between 50 and 59 years old in a cohort exposed to, infected with or recovered from COVID-19 (not recorded which). J is TRBJ2-3 and V is TRBV6-5; 9 bases map to TRBD1. This CDR3 reads CASSGQGLTDTQYF. In DNA, the CDR3 is TGTGCCAGCTCGGGACAGGGTCTCACAGATACGCAGTATTTT.